This T cell receptor beta chain was captured by sequencing in a study of monozygotic twins with cystic fibrosis. The CDR3 is made up of 11 amino acids. The germline V gene encodes CDR1 SGHTA and CDR2 FQGNSA. V was pared by 5 bases and J by 2 bases, with 4 bases between. TCRdb's copy holds only in-frame clones and misses some; the assay was immunoSEQ multiplex PCR. Among tens of thousands of clones, 85% to 95% were seen once, and the ten largest hold roughly 0.3%. Source material: blood. The clonotype originates from a girl aged 2 to 10 with cystic fibrosis. The gene calls are TRBV7-2 and TRBJ2-7; D ambiguous. The CDR3 nucleotides read TGTGCCAGCAGCCCAGCCTACGAGCAGTACTTC. It yields the protein CASSPAYEQYF.